The clone carrying this TCR beta chain has only a few counts. The entry originates in a study of blood T cell repertoires in COVID-19. Overall study: The United States, Italy and Spain provided the acute and convalescent COVID-19 samples.

In the original processing: Scientists estimated how many nucleated cells there were by amplifying reference gene primers. The method was immunoSEQ multiplex PCR; TCRdb's version includes in-frame clones alone and lacks a portion of them. The D gene and trimming were derived from the DNA, and the V and J assignments and clone size from that table. The sample includes just over 80,000 clones, 80% to 85% of them seen just once. Trimming removed 11 bases at V and 7 bases at J, with 9 bases between. Germline loops: CDR1 ENHRY, CDR2 SYGVKD. CDR3 size: 10 residues. Sequencing was carried out using peripheral blood. The chain couples TRBV10-3 to TRBJ2-1, with D possibly matching TRBD1 (5 bases). The sequence came from a man of 80 years or more with acute or convalescent COVID-19. CDR3 coding DNA: TGTGCCGCTGGGGCGAATGAGCAGTTCTTC. This translates into CAAGANEQFF.